Listed here are 18 T cell receptor beta chains from one sample, sequenced in a study of blood T cell repertoires in COVID-19. Clones were read by immunoSEQ multiplex PCR, and TCRdb kept only the in-frame ones, dropping some. The sample yields about 68,000 clones, more than 80% seen once. Sequenced: peripheral blood. The source of these receptors is a man aged 25 to 45 with acute or convalescent COVID-19.

J is TRBJ2-7 and V is TRBV3-1 (or the pseudogene TRBV3-2); D is uncertain. The CDR3 has 11 residues. Germline CDR1 is LGHDT and CDR2 is YNNKEL (reference sequence). V was cut by 3 bases and J by 4 bases, with 4 bases left in between. For the CDR3, the DNA is TGTGCCAGCAGCCAGTTATACGAGCAGTACTTC. Translation gives CASSQLYEQYF.

CDR3 in amino acids: CASSSRGDIQYF. CDR3 bases: TGTGCCAGCAGTAGCAGGGGGGACATTCAGTACTTC. This sequence joins TRBV28 and TRBJ2-4; the D gene is possibly TRBD1 (7 bases). Germline V gives CDR1 MDHEN, CDR2 SYDVKM. The CDR3 sequence is 12 residues long. The V end lost 5 bases, the J end lost 8 bases, and 10 bases lay between the germline ends.

The V call is TRBV2, the J call TRBJ1-1; 7 nucleotides agree with TRBD1. The ends lost 7 bases at V and 1 base at J; junction bases unmatched: 6. Germline loops: CDR1 SNHLY, CDR2 FYNNEI. The CDR3 is made up of 14 amino acids. For the CDR3, the DNA is TGTGCCAGCAAGGGACAGCTCGGGAACACTGAAGCTTTCTTT. Translated: CASKGQLGNTEAFF.

The V call is TRBV4-3, the J call TRBJ2-7, with D maybe TRBD2 (5 bases). With 1 base removed from V and 5 bases from J, the gap between germline ends came to 15 bases. The CDR3 is made up of 15 amino acids. Germline V gene sequence: CDR1 LGHNA, CDR2 YSLEER. The CDR3 reads CASSQGVRGSDEQYF. In DNA, the CDR3 is TGCGCCAGCAGCCAAGGAGTTAGAGGGTCGGACGAGCAGTACTTC.

This chain joins TRBV12-3 or TRBV12-4 and TRBJ1-2; TRBD1 matches at 7 bases. This CDR3 region has 13 residues. The V gene end was trimmed by 2 bases and the J gene end by 7 bases; junction bases not matched to a gene: 4. The CDR3 spells CASSLRTGAGYTF. CDR3 in DNA: TGTGCCAGCAGTTTAAGGACAGGAGCTGGCTACACCTTC.

The chain joins TRBV12-3 or TRBV12-4 to TRBJ2-1, with 10 nucleotides matching TRBD2. The CDR3 is 13 residues long. Germline trimming cut 8 bases from V and 7 bases from J; bases unmatched to any gene: 5. DNA for the CDR3: TGTGCCAGCGAGCGGGAGGGCCTGAATGAGCAGTTCTTC. This codes for CASEREGLNEQFF.

V usage is TRBV10-1 and J usage is TRBJ2-3; possibly TRBD1 for D (6 bases). V dropped 7 bases and J dropped 1 base, with 9 bases sitting between them. Germline CDR1 reads WNHNN; CDR2 reads SYGVQD (reference sequence). The CDR3 runs to 13 residues. The CDR3: CASNRDGTDTQYF. The CDR3 DNA is TGCGCCAGCAACAGGGATGGCACAGATACGCAGTATTTT.

The gene calls are TRBV6-5 and TRBJ2-3; D gene ambiguous. CDR1 MNHEY and CDR2 SVGAGI come from the germline V gene. The CDR3 spans 15 residues. V dropped 4 bases and J dropped 2 bases, with 13 bases sitting between them. The CDR3 region has the DNA TGTGCCAGCAGTTCACGGGTGGCAAACACAGATACGCAGTATTTT. It specifies CASSSRVANTDTQYF.

The sample holds one count of this clone. The genes are TRBV6-2 or TRBV6-3 and TRBJ2-7; perhaps TRBD2 as D (6 bases). Trimming removed 5 bases at V and 8 bases at J, with 22 bases between. This CDR3 has 15 residues. The germline gives CDR1 MNHEY, CDR2 SVGEGT. The CDR3 sequence: CASSRAARGAGKQYF. In DNA, the CDR3 is TGTGCCAGCAGTCGTGCGGCGCGGGGTGCCGGGAAGCAGTACTTC.

The chain couples TRBV5-5 to TRBJ2-7, with D unresolved. The V and J ends lost 2 bases and 1 base respectively, with 10 bases between them. This CDR3 has 14 amino acids. Germline CDR1 reads SGHKS; CDR2 reads YYEKEE (reference sequence). The CDR3 DNA follows: TGTGCCAGCAGCTTCCAGTTGTCTTCCTACGAGCAGTACTTC. Protein: CASSFQLSSYEQYF. Full variable domain (outside the CDR3, taken from reference TRBV5-5 and TRBJ2-7): DAGVTQSPTHLIKTRGQQVTLRCSPISGHKSVSWYQQVLGQGPQFIFQYYEKEERGRGNFPDRFSARQFPNYSSELNVNALLLGDSALYLCASSFQLSSYEQYFGPGTRLTVT.

This clone came up once. The rearrangement joins TRBV9 to TRBJ1-2; 9 nucleotides line up with TRBD1. The CDR3 is 13 amino acids. J was trimmed by 6 bases and V by 5 bases; bases with no gene match: 5. CDR1 is SGDLS, CDR2 YYNGEE, per germline. DNA of the CDR3: TGTGCCAGCAGACAGGGGGCTAATCATGGCTACACCTTC. This encodes CASRQGANHGYTF.

The CDR3 sequence is CASSSPSRERETQYF. For the CDR3, the DNA is TGTGCCAGCAGTTCCCCGAGTAGAGAAAGAGAGACCCAGTACTTC. The chain is built from TRBV6-5 and TRBJ2-5; D is uncertain. V gave up 4 bases and J gave up 4 bases, with 16 bases separating them. The CDR3 loop spans 15 amino acids. CDR1 is MNHEY and CDR2 is SVGAGI in the germline V gene.

This chain links TRBV5-4 with TRBJ2-7, with 8 positions matching TRBD1. Germline values: CDR1 SGHNT, CDR2 YYREEE (reference sequence). Losses at the gene ends were 4 bases for V and 1 base for J; bases not matched to a gene: 4. The CDR3 runs to 14 residues. The CDR3 coding sequence is TGTGCCAGCAGCCACCGGGACAGGTCCTACGAGCAGTACTTC. Translated, it gives CASSHRDRSYEQYF.

The chain links TRBV15 to TRBJ2-3; 12 bases are shared with TRBD2. The CDR3 totals 19 residues. With 2 bases clipped from V and 3 bases from J, the junction kept 12 bases outside the gene matches. Germline values: CDR1 LNHNV, CDR2 YYDKDF (reference sequence). In DNA, the CDR3 is TGTGCCACCAGCAGACGAGCCCTTATACTAGCGGGAGGAACAGATACGCAGTATTTT. It codes for CATSRRALILAGGTDTQYF.

V and J are TRBV7-8 and TRBJ1-1; 8 bases map to TRBD1. V shed 5 bases and J 9 bases; nucleotides not matched to a gene: 8. The CDR3 sequence is 13 residues long. Germline V gives CDR1 SGHVS, CDR2 FQNEAQ. The chain's CDR3 is CASSRRDRTKAFF. CDR3 coding DNA: TGTGCCAGCAGCCGACGGGACAGGACTAAAGCTTTCTTT.

This clone was seen just once. The V gene is TRBV21-1, the J gene TRBJ2-5; the D call TRBD2 from the table was never checked on the DNA. TRBV21-1 is noted as a pseudogene. The CDR3 spans 14 residues. CDR3 residues: CASFPERPEETQYF. In DNA, the CDR3 is TGTGCCAGCTTCCCTGAGCGGCCGGAAGAGACCCAGTACTTC.

The V gene is TRBV5-1, the J gene TRBJ2-3, with 7 bases matching TRBD1. V was pared by 4 bases and J by 2 bases, with 7 bases of the junction left unmatched. The CDR3 is made up of 15 amino acids. CDR1 and CDR2 (germline): SGHRS, YFSETQ. The CDR3 DNA reads as TGCGCCAGCAGCATTGAGGGGGCGCCCACAGATACGCAGTATTTT. This gives the protein CASSIEGAPTDTQYF. Complete variable domain (other parts from reference TRBV5-1 and TRBJ2-3): KAGVTQTPRYLIKTRGQQVTLSCSPISGHRSVSWYQQTPGQGLQFLFEYFSETQRNKGNFPGRFSGRQFSNSRSEMNVSTLELGDSALYLCASSIEGAPTDTQYFGPGTRLTVL.

This clone was observed a few times. V is TRBV18 and J is TRBJ2-7; 8 nucleotides align to TRBD1. From germline, CDR1 is KGHSH and CDR2 LQKENI. The CDR3 is 15 residues long. V dropped 6 bases and J dropped 3; count of bases not matched to a gene: 10. The CDR3 nucleotides are TGTGCCAGCTCGATAGGACAGGGTGCTCGCTACGAGCAGTACTTC. It yields the protein CASSIGQGARYEQYF.